The 6 T cell receptor beta chains in this list originate from one sample, sequenced in a study of sequential checkpoint blockade in melanoma. Regarding treatment: randomized to nivolumab then ipilimumab (arm A) or the reverse (arm B). Profiled with immunoSEQ multiplex PCR; TCRdb holds only in-frame clones, not every one. The table shows some 3,000 clones, with more than 15% occurring only once. The material sequenced was tumor tissue (inferred from file names), taken from a patient given nivolumab and ipilimumab in sequence. All receptors derive from a human donor with melanoma.

The chain joins TRBV19 to TRBJ2-2, with a weak D call TRBD2 (6 bases). CDR3 length equals 14 residues. Deletions cut 7 bases from V and 3 bases from J, with 12 bases between. Germline values: CDR1 LNHDA, CDR2 SQIVND (reference sequence). The CDR3 region is CASTPDYYTGELFF. The CDR3 DNA reads TGTGCCAGTACCCCGGACTATTACACCGGGGAGCTGTTTTTT.

By its share, this clone is large. This chain links TRBV15 with TRBJ1-2; a weak D match, TRBD1 (6 bases). The CDR3 sequence is 14 residues long. Germline V gene lookup returns CDR1 LNHNV and CDR2 YYDKDF (reference sequence). V was shortened by 5 bases and J by 8 bases, with 18 bases between the two germline ends. This CDR3 is CATSPDQGHLGYTF. In nucleotides, the CDR3 is TGTGCCACCAGCCCAGACCAGGGACACTTAGGCTACACCTTC.

The chain uses TRBV14 and TRBJ1-2; D possibly corresponds to TRBD1 (6 bases). V lost 4 bases, J lost 4 bases, and 13 bases lay in between. The CDR3 spans 14 residues. Germline V gives CDR1 SGHDN, CDR2 FVKESK. In DNA, the CDR3 is TGTGCCAGCAGCCCAGCGGGGGCGACCTATGGCTACACCTTC. Its translation: CASSPAGATYGYTF.

This clone has more than one count but fewer than ten. V usage is TRBV11-3 and J usage is TRBJ2-3; no reliable D call. Trimming pared 1 base from V and 1 base from J, leaving 15 bases between. Germline V gene data show CDR1 as SGHNT and CDR2 as YENEEA. The CDR3 has 17 residues. CDR3 in amino acids: CASSLGRWWKRTDTQYF. CDR3 sequence (DNA): TGTGCCAGCAGCTTAGGCCGTTGGTGGAAACGCACAGATACGCAGTATTTT. Complete variable domain (other parts from reference TRBV11-3 and TRBJ2-3): EAGVVQSPRYKIIEKKQPVAFWCNPISGHNTLYWYLQNLGQGPELLIRYENEEAVDDSQLPKDRFSAERLKGVDSTLKIQPAELGDSAVYLCASSLGRWWKRTDTQYFGPGTRLTVL.

This chain connects TRBV9 to TRBJ1-2; a possible D gene is TRBD1 (5 bases). The germline V and J ends were trimmed by 2 bases and 3 bases, with 5 bases remaining between them. This CDR3 has 12 amino acids. CDR1 is SGDLS, CDR2 YYNGEE, per germline. CDR3 residues: CASSVGDYGYTF. The CDR3 coding sequence is TGTGCCAGCAGCGTGGGGGACTATGGCTACACCTTC.

There are a few counts of this clone. V usage is TRBV29-1 and J usage is TRBJ2-7; TRBD2 is a possible D gene (6 bases). V was cut by 4 bases and J by 7 bases, with 14 bases left in between. The germline V gene has CDR1 SQVTM and CDR2 ANQGSEA. The CDR3 totals 12 residues. The CDR3 loop reads CSVGTGVGEQYF. The CDR3 DNA reads TGCAGCGTTGGGACGGGGGTCGGGGAGCAGTACTTC.